The rows below give T cell receptor beta chains drawn from one sample of a study of blood T cell repertoires in COVID-19. Assay: immunoSEQ multiplex PCR; the TCRdb copy retains only in-frame clones and omits some. The top ten hold approximately 8% of the sample, which has over 400,000 clones, roughly nine tenths seen once. Source material: PBMCs or T cells enriched from blood (not recorded which). The receptors here all came from a woman between 55 and 75 years old who had recovered from COVID-19. The CDR3 runs from the conserved cysteine through the conserved F or W. Fields, in order: clone size, J gene, V gene, D gene, CDR3 DNA, CDR3 protein. D genes are given only for firm matches. A row's size may be missing; if present it is once, few, many or a size class.

NA	TRBJ1-5	TRBV7-8	TRBD1	TGTGCCAGCAGCTTAGGGGGGACAGGGGGATCTCAGCCCCAGCATTTT	CASSLGGTGGSQPQHF
once	TRBJ2-7	TRBV7-2	NA	TGTGCCAGCAGCTTAACATTGGGCCTTTCCTACGAGCAGTACTTC	CASSLTLGLSYEQYF
NA	TRBJ2-1	TRBV20-1	TRBD2	TGCAGTGCTAGTCAACCTAGCGGGCTCTCCTACAATGAGCAGTTCTTC	CSASQPSGLSYNEQFF
NA	TRBJ1-1	TRBV7-9	NA	TGTGCCAGCAGCATCCAGGAAAACACTGAAGCTTTCTTT	CASSIQENTEAFF
NA	TRBJ1-2	TRBV7-9	NA	TGTGCCAGCAGCACGGCCTCGGACGAGGGGGTATATGGCTACACCTTC	CASSTASDEGVYGYTF
NA	TRBJ1-1	TRBV10-3	NA	TGTGCCATCAAAACACAGGCCCGTGAAGCTTTCTTT	CAIKTQAREAFF
NA	TRBJ1-2	TRBV10-3	TRBD1	TGTGCCATCACCTCGCTACAGACAGGGAGCTATGGCTACACCTTC	CAITSLQTGSYGYTF
once	TRBJ2-3	TRBV7-9	TRBD2	TGTGCCAGCAGCTTTAGCGGGGTTACAGATACGCAGTATTTT	CASSFSGVTDTQYF
NA	TRBJ2-1	TRBV19	NA	TGTGCCAGTAGTACCCGGACTGCAACACGCTACAATGAGCAGTTCTTC	CASSTRTATRYNEQFF
NA	TRBJ2-5	TRBV10-1	NA	TGCGCCAGCAGTGATCAGCGCCAAGAGACCCAGTACTTC	CASSDQRQETQYF
NA	TRBJ2-5	TRBV6-5	TRBD1	TGTGCCAGCAGTTACCCAGGGGGCAAAGAGACCCAGTACTTC	CASSYPGGKETQYF
once	TRBJ1-5	TRBV4-1	TRBD1	TGCGCCAGCAGCCAAGAACCCAGGGGGCATGGTCAGCCCCAGCATTTT	CASSQEPRGHGQPQHF
NA	TRBJ2-5	TRBV5-1	NA	TGCGCCAGCAGCTTGAGCTTCGGTCACGGGGAGACCCAGTACTTC	CASSLSFGHGETQYF
NA	TRBJ2-1	TRBV2	NA	TGTGCCAGCAGTTCGACGGACATCCACAATGAGCAGTTCTTC	CASSSTDIHNEQFF
NA	TRBJ2-7	TRBV6-5	NA	TGTGCCAGCAGTCTCACTATTTCCTACGAGCAGTACTTC	CASSLTISYEQYF
NA	TRBJ2-4	TRBV28	NA	TGTGCCAGCAGTTTCACAGGGTACATTCAGTACTTC	CASSFTGYIQYF
NA	TRBJ2-3	TRBV2	NA	TGTGCCAGCAGTAATCTCGGCACAGATACGCAGTATTTT	CASSNLGTDTQYF
NA	TRBJ1-2	TRBV2	TRBD1	TGTGCCAGCAGTGCCTGGACAGGGAGCTATGGCTACACCTTC	CASSAWTGSYGYTF
few	TRBJ1-5	TRBV19	TRBD1	TGTGCCAGTAGCTGGATACAGGGGATGAGCAATCAGCCCCAGCATTTT	CASSWIQGMSNQPQHF
NA	TRBJ2-5	TRBV3-1/TRBV3-2	TRBD2	TGTGCCAGCAGCCAAGCGGGGGGGGAGTGGGAGACCCAGTACTTC	CASSQAGGEWETQYF
NA	TRBJ1-5	TRBV6-5	NA	TGTGCCAGCAGTTCCCCAGGGCTGAATCAGCCCCAGCATTTT	CASSSPGLNQPQHF
NA	TRBJ2-3	TRBV6-5	NA	TGTGCCAGCAGTTATCGGGTTAACACAGATACGCAGTATTTT	CASSYRVNTDTQYF
NA	TRBJ1-4	TRBV19	NA	TGTGCCAGTAACGGTAGGCACGGGACTAATGAAAAACTGTTTTTT	CASNGRHGTNEKLFF
NA	TRBJ2-3	TRBV5-5	NA	TGTGCCAGCAGCTTTGCGGGGGATACGCAGTATTTT	CASSFAGDTQYF
NA	TRBJ1-5	TRBV19	TRBD1	TGTGCCAGTATCCCCGGGACAGGTCTTGATCAGCCCCAGCATTTT	CASIPGTGLDQPQHF
NA	TRBJ1-5	TRBV5-6	NA	TGTGCCAGCAGCTTGTCCTCGTTTAATCAGCCCCAGCATTTT	CASSLSSFNQPQHF
NA	TRBJ1-5	TRBV4-1	TRBD1	TGCGCCAGCAGCCACGACAGGGGGAATCAGCCCCAGCATTTT	CASSHDRGNQPQHF
NA	TRBJ2-2	TRBV6-5	TRBD1	TGTGCCAGCAGACCGACAGGGATCACCGGGGAGCTGTTTTTT	CASRPTGITGELFF
NA	TRBJ2-7	TRBV10-3	TRBD1	TGTGCCGTATCCGGGACAGGGGACCCTATTTACGAGCAGTACTTC	CAVSGTGDPIYEQYF
NA	TRBJ1-2	TRBV7-9	NA	TGTGCCAGCAGCTTACTCAGCGACGGCCACACCTTC	CASSLLSDGHTF
NA	TRBJ2-1	TRBV3-1/TRBV3-2	TRBD2	TGTGCCAGCAGCCCACTAGCGGGGCCCTACAATGAGCAGTTCTTC	CASSPLAGPYNEQFF
once	TRBJ2-1	TRBV4-1	TRBD2	TGCGCCAGCAGCCAAATTCCCGGGACTAGCGTTTACAATGAGCAGTTCTTC	CASSQIPGTSVYNEQFF
few	TRBJ2-3	TRBV7-2	TRBD2	TGTGCCAGCAGCTTATTCGGCGGGGGGACCACAGATACGCAGTATTTT	CASSLFGGGTTDTQYF
once	TRBJ1-4	TRBV27	NA	TGTGCCAGCAGGCCACAGGGCCGTAATGAAAAACTGTTTTTT	CASRPQGRNEKLFF
NA	TRBJ2-7	TRBV24-1	TRBD1	TGTGCCACCAGTGACCCCCGGGACAGGGGGGACGAGCAGTACTTC	CATSDPRDRGDEQYF
NA	TRBJ2-2	TRBV27	NA	TGTGCCAGCAGTTTAGTGGCAGATAACACCGGGGAGCTGTTTTTT	CASSLVADNTGELFF
NA	TRBJ1-4	TRBV6-5	TRBD1	TGTGCCAGCAGGCCCGGAGACAGGGACGGTGAAAAACTGTTTTTT	CASRPGDRDGEKLFF
NA	TRBJ2-3	TRBV30	TRBD2	TGTGCCTGGAGTGATGGGGGGGGGACAGATACGCAGTATTTT	CAWSDGGGTDTQYF
NA	TRBJ2-1	TRBV5-1	NA	TGCGCCAGCAGCTACAGGACGGGTGGGGTCTCCTACAATGAGCAGTTCTTC	CASSYRTGGVSYNEQFF
NA	TRBJ2-7	TRBV19	TRBD1	TGTGCCAGTAGGAAGACAGGGAGCTCCTACGAGCAGTACTTC	CASRKTGSSYEQYF
NA	TRBJ2-2	TRBV6-4	NA	TGTGCCAGCCGACAGGAAAGTTTCACCGGGGAGCTGTTTTTT	CASRQESFTGELFF
few	TRBJ1-1	TRBV28	TRBD1	TGTGCCAGCAAACAGGGGGGCACTGAAGCTTTCTTT	CASKQGGTEAFF
NA	TRBJ1-4	TRBV7-9	NA	TGTGCCAGCAGTTATATCAGGGGAGGGGAAAAACTGTTTTTT	CASSYIRGGEKLFF
NA	TRBJ1-6	TRBV20-1	TRBD1	TGCAGTGCTAGTGCTGTGGGACAGGGACCTCAATCACCCCTCCACTTT	CSASAVGQGPQSPLHF
NA	TRBJ2-1	TRBV6-5	TRBD1	TGTGCCAGCAGTTACTGGGACAGTTCCTACAATGAGCAGTTCTTC	CASSYWDSSYNEQFF
few	TRBJ2-7	TRBV11-2	TRBD2	TGTGCCAGCAGCCCTATCAATCGGGGGGAAGGCTCCTACGAGCAGTACTTC	CASSPINRGEGSYEQYF